The rows below give T cell receptor beta chains drawn from one sample of a study of beta chain features in type 1 diabetes. Assay used: immunoSEQ multiplex PCR; TCRdb lists only in-frame clones, some missing. The sample has 200,000 to 300,000 clones, around 21% seen once. The sample comprised naive CD4+ T cells from blood. The receptors here all came from a woman aged 40 to 49 with type 1 diabetes. The conserved cysteine and the conserved F or W are not part of the CDR3 here. D genes are given only for firm matches. Expanded clones are given a class, and other clones once, few, many or no size at all.

- TRBV28 - ATREGSAGSGNTIY
few TRBV7-2 - ASSAGGSNEQF
few TRBV29-1 - SADTDTQY
few TRBV4-2 TRBD1 ASSHFTGVGGTEAF
- TRBV4-3 - ASSQVQSLDTGELF
few TRBV29-1 - SVPGVVQETQY
- TRBV18 TRBD1 ASSPSTGSSYEQY
- TRBV5-1 - ASSFEGFSSPLH
few TRBV12-5 - ASASGGTETQY
few TRBV27 - ASSSRGTQDNSPLH
few TRBV5-1 - ASSADSSNTEAF
few TRBV7-3 TRBD1 ASSVQGKTEAF
- TRBV5-1 TRBD2 ASSPPGTRTYNEQF
few TRBV5-1 - ASSLGEDQPQH
- TRBV15 - ATSRDQENTEAF
- TRBV18 - ASSSGSSTEAF
- TRBV2 - ASSRQETQY
few TRBV2 - ASSVRVDNEQF
few TRBV27 TRBD1 ASSLSGGQGAAEQY
few TRBV7-9 - ASSSRQDNYGYT
few TRBV7-2 - ASSLGRSSGNTIY
few TRBV28 - ASSGGTASSYEQY
few TRBV7-3 - ASSLMSPGANVLT
few TRBV7-2 TRBD1 ASSSDRVGSPLH
few TRBV7-3 TRBD1 ASSSDRGGEQY
few TRBV6-5 - ASSFQSQGYEQY
few TRBV4-3 TRBD1 ASSQQTGGHEKLF
- TRBV29-1 - SVASLQGQETQY
- TRBV5-1 - ASSLLGGRAYNEQF
- TRBV7-2 - ASSPDWVLNEKLF
- TRBV5-4 TRBD2 ASSPGLARYNEQF
few TRBV18 - ASSLDLGLGEQF
few TRBV5-6 TRBD2 ASSPGLAGGLYEQY
few TRBV27 - ASRRGPGNEQY
few TRBV4-3 - ASSQQGLNTEAF
- TRBV6-6 - ASSQGMNTGELF
once TRBV9 - ASSPTGQGYEQY
few TRBV7-9 - ASSTGFQYNEQF
- TRBV19 TRBD1 ASSPPGTAQF
few TRBV4-2 - ASSQDRETVKQY
few TRBV5-6 TRBD2 ASSLLAGEGTQY
few TRBV29-1 - SVVWGLISGANVLT
few TRBV19 TRBD1 ASSMGQRNQPQH
- TRBV27 TRBD1 ASRLDRDYGYT
- TRBV18 - ASSPGADYGYT
few TRBV4-1 - ASSQDEASGSAYEQY
- TRBV29-1 - SGRSGTDTQY
- TRBV15 TRBD1 ATSWKGADSEQY
- TRBV19 TRBD1 ASTPTGARSYNEQF
- TRBV2 TRBD2 ASHTSGDYNEQF
few TRBV7-2 TRBD1 ASSLRPGQGPSPLH
- TRBV6-1 TRBD1 ASSERRTGSTEAF